What follows are 14 T cell receptor beta chains derived from one specimen sequenced in a study of blood T cell repertoires in COVID-19. Some clones are missing from TCRdb's copy, which holds only in-frame ones; the method was immunoSEQ multiplex PCR. The profile covers roughly 40,000 clones, with 88% appearing a single time and approximately 8.8% taken by the ten largest. The sample comprised peripheral blood. Receptor source: a woman in her sixties or seventies with acute or convalescent COVID-19.

The chain carries TRBV28 and TRBJ1-6, with D unclear. Looked up from germline, CDR1 is MDHEN and CDR2 is SYDVKM. Trimming took 6 bases from V and 8 from J, leaving 11 bases between them. The CDR3 runs 13 residues. CDR3 region: CASSPVFDSPLHF. The CDR3 region has the DNA TGTGCCAGCAGCCCCGTTTTTGATTCACCCCTCCACTTT.

The chain links TRBV5-1 to TRBJ2-5; maybe TRBD1 (6 bases). This CDR3 comprises 15 residues. V was pared by 2 bases and J by 1 base, with 12 bases between. Germline V gene lookup returns CDR1 SGHRS and CDR2 YFSETQ. The DNA for the CDR3 is TGCGCCAGCAGCTTCCCCAGGGGTAGCCAAGAGACCCAGTACTTC. Translated: CASSFPRGSQETQYF.

This sequence joins TRBV3-1 (or the pseudogene TRBV3-2) and TRBJ2-3; D uncertain. Trimming left V 2 bases short and J 8 bases short, with 8 bases between. The CDR3 contains 12 residues. Per the germline V gene, CDR1 is LGHDT and CDR2 is YNNKEL (reference sequence). CDR3 nucleotide sequence: TGTGCCAGCAGCCAACCCTCCGGTACGCAGTATTTT. It encodes CASSQPSGTQYF.

The V call is TRBV6-5, the J call TRBJ2-4; D perhaps matches TRBD1 (7 bases). The CDR3 loop spans 16 amino acids. Germline values: CDR1 MNHEY, CDR2 SVGAGI. Trimming stripped 4 bases from V and 3 bases from J, with 16 bases between. This CDR3 reads CASSSPGGPDKNIQYF. The CDR3 DNA is TGTGCCAGCAGTTCTCCAGGGGGGCCAGACAAAAACATTCAGTACTTC.

The rearrangement uses TRBV5-3 and TRBJ2-5; 7 positions agree with TRBD1. TRBV5-3 is filed as an ORF, its function uncertain. CDR3 size: 17 residues. Trimming at V came to 4 bases and at J to 0 bases, leaving 12 bases not matched to a gene. CDR3 sequence reads: CARSRGQTPGYQETQYF. CDR3 DNA sequence: TGTGCCAGAAGCAGGGGACAGACACCAGGGTACCAAGAGACCCAGTACTTC.

This sequence joins TRBV7-9 and TRBJ2-2; 10 bases map to TRBD2. CDR1 is SEHNR, CDR2 FQNEAQ, per germline (reference sequence). V shed 4 bases and J 5 bases; nucleotides not matched to a gene: 7. The CDR3 spans 16 residues. CDR3 DNA: TGTGCCAGCAGCTCCTCTAGCGGGAGATTTACCGGGGAGCTGTTTTTT. Translated: CASSSSSGRFTGELFF.

The chain employs TRBV5-1 and TRBJ2-1; the D is unclear. In germline, CDR1 is SGHRS, CDR2 YFSETQ. Trimming took 0 bases from V and 4 from J, leaving 14 bases between them. The CDR3 runs to 16 residues. Here the CDR3 reads CASSLGSTAPYNEQFF. DNA for the CDR3: TGCGCCAGCAGCTTGGGGAGCACGGCCCCATACAATGAGCAGTTCTTC.

The chain joins TRBV11-3 to TRBJ2-1; 7 positions match TRBD2. CDR1 is SGHNT, CDR2 YENEEA, per germline. CDR3 length equals 14 residues. Trimming took 5 bases from V and 6 from J; bases not matched to a gene: 7. The CDR3 sequence: CASSGAGFLNEQFF. DNA for the CDR3: TGTGCCAGCAGCGGAGCGGGATTTCTCAATGAGCAGTTCTTC.

The chain employs TRBV5-6 and TRBJ2-5; D unclear. This CDR3 comprises 12 residues. CDR1 is SGHDT and CDR2 is YYEEEE in the germline V gene. Trimming removed 0 bases at V and 2 bases at J, with 2 bases between. The CDR3 DNA is TGTGCCAGCAGCTTGGCACAAGAGACCCAGTACTTC. It translates to CASSLAQETQYF.

V usage is TRBV3-1 (or the pseudogene TRBV3-2) and J usage is TRBJ2-1; TRBD2 matches at 11 bases. CDR3 length equals 16 residues. Unmatched junction bases numbered 2, after V lost 2 bases and J lost 2 bases. Germline-derived CDR1 and CDR2 are LGHDT and YNNKEL (reference sequence). The chain's CDR3 is CASSQPGLAAYNEQFF. The DNA of the CDR3 is TGTGCCAGCAGCCAACCGGGACTAGCGGCCTACAATGAGCAGTTCTTC.

The chain is built from TRBV19 and TRBJ2-2, with D perhaps TRBD2 (7 bases). V was pared by 9 bases and J by 5 bases, with 16 bases between. The CDR3 contains 14 residues. The germline V gene has CDR1 LNHDA and CDR2 SQIVND (reference sequence). CDR3 DNA: TGTGCCAGCCGGGGGCGGGAGTTGACCGGGGAGCTGTTTTTT. As protein: CASRGRELTGELFF. The full variable domain, completed using reference TRBV19 and TRBJ2-2, is DGGITQSPKYLFRKEGQNVTLSCEQNLNHDAMYWYRQDPGQGLRLIYYSQIVNDFQKGDIAEGYSVSREKKESFPLTVTSAQKNPTAFYLCASRGRELTGELFFGEGSRLTVL.

V gene TRBV10-3 combines with J gene TRBJ1-1, with TRBD1 matching over 8 bases. CDR1 ENHRY and CDR2 SYGVKD come from the germline V gene. With 8 bases clipped from V and 4 bases from J, the junction kept 3 bases outside the gene matches. This CDR3 is 12 amino acids long. As DNA, the CDR3 is TGTGCCATCGGACAGGGATTCACTGAAGCTTTCTTT. Translating it yields CAIGQGFTEAFF.

The chain carries TRBV30 and TRBJ1-5; 9 bases agree with TRBD1. The CDR3 has 14 residues. Trimming at V came to 2 bases and at J to 10 bases, leaving 9 bases not matched to a gene. Germline-derived CDR1 and CDR2 are GTSNPN and SVGIG (reference sequence). The CDR3 bases are TGTGCCTGGAGTTTGGGGGACAGGGAAGTTCCCCAGCATTTT. Protein: CAWSLGDREVPQHF.

The chain links TRBV5-1 to TRBJ2-5; the D is unclear. With 1 base removed from V and 2 bases from J, the gap between germline ends came to 6 bases. There are 13 residues in the CDR3. Germline CDR1 is SGHRS and CDR2 is YFSETQ. CDR3 coding DNA: TGCGCCAGCAGCTTGAGAACTCAAGAGACCCAGTACTTC. Its translation: CASSLRTQETQYF.